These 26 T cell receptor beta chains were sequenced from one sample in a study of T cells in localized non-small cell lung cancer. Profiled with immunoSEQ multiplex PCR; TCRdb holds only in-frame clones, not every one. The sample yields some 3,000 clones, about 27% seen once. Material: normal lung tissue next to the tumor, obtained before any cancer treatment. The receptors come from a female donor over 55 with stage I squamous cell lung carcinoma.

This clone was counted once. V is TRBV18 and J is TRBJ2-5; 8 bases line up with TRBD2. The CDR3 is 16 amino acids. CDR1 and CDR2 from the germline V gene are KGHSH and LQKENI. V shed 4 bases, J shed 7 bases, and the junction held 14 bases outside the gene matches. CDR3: CASSLGLADIQWTQYF. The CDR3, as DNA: TGTGCCAGCTCACTCGGACTAGCAGATATTCAGTGGACCCAGTACTTC. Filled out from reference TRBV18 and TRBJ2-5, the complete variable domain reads NAGVMQNPRHLVRRRGQEARLRCSPMKGHSHVYWYRQLPEEGLKFMVYLQKENIIDESGMPKERFSAEFPKEGPSILRIQQVVRGDSAAYFCASSLGLADIQWTQYFGPGTRLLVL.

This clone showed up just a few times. The CDR3 DNA is TGTGCCAGCAGCTCTCCGGGACAGGGCGTTTACGAGCAGTACTTC. This gives the protein CASSSPGQGVYEQYF. This chain connects TRBV11-3 to TRBJ2-7; 9 bases fit TRBD1. Trimming removed 4 bases from V and 4 bases from J; junction bases left unmatched: 8. The length of the CDR3 is 15 residues. Per germline, CDR1 SGHNT and CDR2 YENEEA.

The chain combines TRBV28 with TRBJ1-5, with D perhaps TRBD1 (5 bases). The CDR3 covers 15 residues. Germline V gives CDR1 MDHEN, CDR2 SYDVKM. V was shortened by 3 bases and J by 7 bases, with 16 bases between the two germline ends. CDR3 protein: CASSFTGRGGQPQHF. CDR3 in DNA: TGTGCCAGCAGTTTCACAGGAAGGGGTGGCCAGCCCCAGCATTTT.

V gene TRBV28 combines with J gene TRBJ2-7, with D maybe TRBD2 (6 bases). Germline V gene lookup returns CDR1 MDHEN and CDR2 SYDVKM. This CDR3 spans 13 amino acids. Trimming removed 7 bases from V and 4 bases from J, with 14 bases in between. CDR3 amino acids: CASTGGSIYEQYF. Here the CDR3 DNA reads TGTGCCAGCACCGGGGGTTCTATTTACGAGCAGTACTTC.

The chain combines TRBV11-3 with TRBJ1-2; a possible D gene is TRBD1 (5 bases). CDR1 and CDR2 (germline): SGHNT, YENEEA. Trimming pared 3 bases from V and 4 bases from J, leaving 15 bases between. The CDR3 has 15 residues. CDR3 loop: CASSLVQGWSYGYTF. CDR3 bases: TGTGCCAGCAGCTTGGTCCAGGGCTGGAGCTATGGCTACACCTTC.

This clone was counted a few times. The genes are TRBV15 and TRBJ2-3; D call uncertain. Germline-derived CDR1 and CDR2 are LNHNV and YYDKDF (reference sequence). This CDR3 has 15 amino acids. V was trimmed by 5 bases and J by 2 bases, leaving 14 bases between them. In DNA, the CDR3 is TGTGCCACCAGCGTAACCTCACACACCACAGATACGCAGTATTTT. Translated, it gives CATSVTSHTTDTQYF.

CDR3 DNA sequence: TGTGCCACCAGCAGGACTAGCGAATATGAAGATACGCAGTATTTT. Translation gives CATSRTSEYEDTQYF. The chain joins TRBV15 to TRBJ2-3, with 8 positions matching TRBD2. This CDR3 contains 15 residues. The V gene end was trimmed by 3 bases and the J gene end by 5 bases; junction bases not matched to a gene: 7. Germline V gene lookup returns CDR1 LNHNV and CDR2 YYDKDF (reference sequence).

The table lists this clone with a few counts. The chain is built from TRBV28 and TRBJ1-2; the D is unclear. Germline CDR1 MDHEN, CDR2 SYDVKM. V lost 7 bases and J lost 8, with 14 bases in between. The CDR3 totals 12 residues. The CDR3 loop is CASNLGGRGYTF. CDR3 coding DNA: TGTGCCAGCAACCTAGGTGGGCGCGGCTACACCTTC.

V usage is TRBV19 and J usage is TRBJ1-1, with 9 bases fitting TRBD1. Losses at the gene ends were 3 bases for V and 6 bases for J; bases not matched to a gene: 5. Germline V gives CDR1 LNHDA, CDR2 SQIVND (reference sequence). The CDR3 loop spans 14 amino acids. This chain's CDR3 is CASSMGQGWAEAFF. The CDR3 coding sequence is TGTGCCAGTAGTATGGGACAGGGTTGGGCTGAAGCTTTCTTT.

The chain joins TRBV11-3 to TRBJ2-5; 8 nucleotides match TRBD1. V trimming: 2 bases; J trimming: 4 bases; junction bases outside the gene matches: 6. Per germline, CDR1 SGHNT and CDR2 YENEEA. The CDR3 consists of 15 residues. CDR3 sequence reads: CASSLQGAGIETQYF. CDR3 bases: TGTGCCAGCAGCTTACAGGGGGCGGGGATAGAGACCCAGTACTTC.

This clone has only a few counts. In DNA, the CDR3 is TGTGCCAGCATAAATGCCGGGACTACAGACGATGAGCAGTTCTTC. Translation gives CASINAGTTDDEQFF. This chain uses TRBV28 with TRBJ2-1, with 7 bases lining up with TRBD2. The CDR3 length is 15 residues. V was pared by 7 bases and J by 8 bases, with 14 bases of the junction left unmatched. Per the germline V gene, CDR1 is MDHEN and CDR2 is SYDVKM. Combining the CDR3 with reference TRBV28 and TRBJ2-1 gives the whole variable domain DVKVTQSSRYLVKRTGEKVFLECVQDMDHENMFWYRQDPGLGLRLIYFSYDVKMKEKGDIPEGYSVSREKKERFSLILESASTNQTSMYLCASINAGTTDDEQFFGPGTRLTVL.

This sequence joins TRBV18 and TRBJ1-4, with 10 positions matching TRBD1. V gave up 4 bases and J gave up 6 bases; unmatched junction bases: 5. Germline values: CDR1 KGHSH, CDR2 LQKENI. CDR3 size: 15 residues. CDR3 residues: CASSRDRGLYEKLFF. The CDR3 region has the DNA TGTGCCAGCTCACGGGACAGGGGATTATATGAAAAACTGTTTTTT.

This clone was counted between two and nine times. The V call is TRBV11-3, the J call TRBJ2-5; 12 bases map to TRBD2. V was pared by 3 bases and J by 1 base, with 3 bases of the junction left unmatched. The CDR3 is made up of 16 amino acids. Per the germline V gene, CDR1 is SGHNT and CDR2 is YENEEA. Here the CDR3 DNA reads TGTGCCAGCAGCTTCCCGGGACTAGCGGGCCAAGAGACCCAGTACTTC. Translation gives CASSFPGLAGQETQYF.

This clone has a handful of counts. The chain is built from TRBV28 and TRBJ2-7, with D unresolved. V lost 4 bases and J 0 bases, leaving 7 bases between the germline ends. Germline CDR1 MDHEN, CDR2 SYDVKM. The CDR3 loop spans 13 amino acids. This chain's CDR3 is CASSYESSYEQYF. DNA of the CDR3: TGTGCCAGCAGTTATGAGAGCTCCTACGAGCAGTACTTC. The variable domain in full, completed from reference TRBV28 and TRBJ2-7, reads DVKVTQSSRYLVKRTGEKVFLECVQDMDHENMFWYRQDPGLGLRLIYFSYDVKMKEKGDIPEGYSVSREKKERFSLILESASTNQTSMYLCASSYESSYEQYFGPGTRLTVT.

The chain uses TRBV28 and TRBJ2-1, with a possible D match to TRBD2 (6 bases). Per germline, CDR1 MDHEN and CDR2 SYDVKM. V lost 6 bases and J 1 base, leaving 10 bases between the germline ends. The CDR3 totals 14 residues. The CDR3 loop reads CASRGTPSYNEQFF. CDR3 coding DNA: TGTGCCAGCAGGGGGACTCCTTCCTACAATGAGCAGTTCTTC. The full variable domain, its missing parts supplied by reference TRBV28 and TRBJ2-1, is DVKVTQSSRYLVKRTGEKVFLECVQDMDHENMFWYRQDPGLGLRLIYFSYDVKMKEKGDIPEGYSVSREKKERFSLILESASTNQTSMYLCASRGTPSYNEQFFGPGTRLTVL.

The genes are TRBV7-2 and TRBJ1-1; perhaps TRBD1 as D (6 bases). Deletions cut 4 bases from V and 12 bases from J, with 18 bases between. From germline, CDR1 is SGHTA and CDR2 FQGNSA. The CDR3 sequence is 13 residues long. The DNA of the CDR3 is TGTGCCAGCAGCTCCACAGGGTCCGTGAAACCTTTCTTT. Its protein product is CASSSTGSVKPFF. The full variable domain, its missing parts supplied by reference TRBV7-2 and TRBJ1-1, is GAGVSQSPSNKVTEKGKDVELRCDPISGHTALYWYRQSLGQGLEFLIYFQGNSAPDKSGLPSDRFSAERTGGSVSTLTIQRTQQEDSAVYLCASSSTGSVKPFFGQGTRLTVV.

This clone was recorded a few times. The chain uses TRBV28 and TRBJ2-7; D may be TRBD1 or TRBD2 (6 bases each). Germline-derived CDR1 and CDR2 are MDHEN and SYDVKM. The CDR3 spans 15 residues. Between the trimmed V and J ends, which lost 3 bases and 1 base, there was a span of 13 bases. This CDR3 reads CASSLGGLISYEQYF. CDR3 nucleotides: TGTGCCAGCAGTTTGGGGGGCCTGATATCCTACGAGCAGTACTTC.

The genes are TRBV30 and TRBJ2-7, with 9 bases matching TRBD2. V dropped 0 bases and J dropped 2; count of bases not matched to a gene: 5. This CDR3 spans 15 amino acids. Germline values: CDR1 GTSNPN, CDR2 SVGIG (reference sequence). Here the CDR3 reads CAWSVLAGGTYEQYF. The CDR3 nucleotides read TGTGCCTGGAGTGTACTTGCGGGAGGGACCTACGAGCAGTACTTC.

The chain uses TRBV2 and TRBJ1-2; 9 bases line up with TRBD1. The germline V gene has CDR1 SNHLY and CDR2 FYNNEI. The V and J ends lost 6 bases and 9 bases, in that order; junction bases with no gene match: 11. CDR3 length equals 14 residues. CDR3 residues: CASRPDRGGDSYTF. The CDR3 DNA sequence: TGTGCCAGCAGGCCCGACAGGGGGGGTGATAGCTACACCTTC.

CDR3 in amino acids: CASSPLGAGVQETQYF. The CDR3 coding sequence is TGTGCCAGCAGCCCCCTCGGAGCGGGTGTACAAGAGACCCAGTACTTC. V usage is TRBV11-3 and J usage is TRBJ2-5; weak D call: TRBD2 (6 bases). V dropped 5 bases and J dropped 2 bases, with 18 bases sitting between them. Germline V gives CDR1 SGHNT, CDR2 YENEEA. CDR3 size: 16 residues. The full variable domain, rest sourced from reference TRBV11-3 and TRBJ2-5, is EAGVVQSPRYKIIEKKQPVAFWCNPISGHNTLYWYLQNLGQGPELLIRYENEEAVDDSQLPKDRFSAERLKGVDSTLKIQPAELGDSAVYLCASSPLGAGVQETQYFGPGTRLLVL.

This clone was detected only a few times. CDR3 protein: CASSGRTSGGTDTQYF. CDR3 coding DNA: TGTGCCAGCAGTGGGCGGACTAGCGGGGGCACAGATACGCAGTATTTT. The chain recombines TRBV9 with TRBJ2-3; 12 bases align to TRBD2. Germline CDR1 is SGDLS and CDR2 is YYNGEE. With V trimmed by 5 bases and J by 1 base, 5 bases remained unmatched. The CDR3 is made up of 16 amino acids.

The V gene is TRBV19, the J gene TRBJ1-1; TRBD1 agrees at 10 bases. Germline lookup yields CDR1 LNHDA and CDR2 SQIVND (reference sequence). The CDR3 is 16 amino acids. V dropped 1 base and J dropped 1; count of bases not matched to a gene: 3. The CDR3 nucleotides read TGTGCCAGTAGTATAGGAGGGACAGGGGCGAACACTGAAGCTTTCTTT. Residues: CASSIGGTGANTEAFF.

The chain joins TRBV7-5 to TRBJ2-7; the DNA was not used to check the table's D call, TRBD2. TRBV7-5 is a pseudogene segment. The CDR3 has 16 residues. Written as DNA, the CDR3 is TGTGCCAGCAGCTTAGTAGGCGGGAGGGCCGGAGGCGAGCAGTACTTC. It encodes CASSLVGGRAGGEQYF.

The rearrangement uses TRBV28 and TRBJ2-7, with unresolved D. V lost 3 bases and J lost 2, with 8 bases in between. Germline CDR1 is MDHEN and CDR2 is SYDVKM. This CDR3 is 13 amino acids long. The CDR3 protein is CASSFRRPYEQYF. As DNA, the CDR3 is TGTGCCAGCAGTTTCCGACGTCCCTACGAGCAGTACTTC.

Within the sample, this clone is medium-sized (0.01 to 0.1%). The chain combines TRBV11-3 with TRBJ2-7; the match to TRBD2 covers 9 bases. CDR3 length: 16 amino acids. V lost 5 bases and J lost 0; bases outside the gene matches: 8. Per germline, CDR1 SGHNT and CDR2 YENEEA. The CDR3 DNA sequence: TGTGCCAGCAGCCTCCAACTAGCGGGCAGCTCCTACGAGCAGTACTTC. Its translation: CASSLQLAGSSYEQYF.

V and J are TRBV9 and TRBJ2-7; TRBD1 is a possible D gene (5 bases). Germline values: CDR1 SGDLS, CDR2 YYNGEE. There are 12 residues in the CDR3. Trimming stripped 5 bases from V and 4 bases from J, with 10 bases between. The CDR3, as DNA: TGTGCCAGCAGAGGACAATATTACGAGCAGTACTTC. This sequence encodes CASRGQYYEQYF.